These 21 T cell receptor beta chains were sequenced from one sample in a study of spatial heterogeneity in lung cancer (dated by TCRdb to the late 2010s). The sample's time point label, decoded: sample taken at primary tumor resection. Study-wide conclusions, independent of this receptor: The tumor nonsynonymous mutation count correlated with the number of expanded alpha and beta TCRs within the tumor.

For these TCRs, the target antigens are not known. Library prep was done by 5' RACE. Sequencing relied on a NextSeq 500. In-frame beta chains were kept once TCRdb had trimmed the public reads at Q25 with fastp and called clones with MiXCR. Every entry covers one CDR3 protein and lists the most common genes and DNA from its rows. The sample table records about 100,000 distinct CDR3 sequences; 4.4% of these occur just once. Jointly, the top ten make up about 20% of the sample. Here the sequenced sample was lung tumor tissue, taken at surgery. Source of these receptors: a male donor with early-stage non-small cell lung cancer.

This clonotype has ten or more counts. The chain couples TRBV5-1 to TRBJ2-1; 7 bases are a match to TRBD2. The CDR3 has 17 residues. CDR1 is SGHRS, CDR2 YFSETQ, per germline. The junction had 14 bases not matched to a gene; V was cut back by 0 bases and J by 8 bases. The DNA of the CDR3 is TGCGCCAGCAGCTTGGCCGGATTGGGCGGGAGTACGGATGAGCAGTTCTTC. Protein: CASSLAGLGGSTDEQFF.

This clonotype showed up many times. This chain connects TRBV4-2 to TRBJ2-7; 8 nucleotides line up with TRBD1. V trimming: 2 bases; J trimming: 1 base; junction bases outside the gene matches: 13. The CDR3 length is 18 residues. Per the germline V gene, CDR1 is LGHNA and CDR2 is YNFKEQ. The CDR3 is CASSQPFLTGGGSYEQYF. CDR3 nucleotides: TGTGCCAGCAGCCAACCATTTCTTACAGGGGGTGGGTCCTACGAGCAGTACTTC.

The table lists this clonotype with many counts. This chain connects TRBV5-1 to TRBJ2-7, with unresolved D. This CDR3 has 15 residues. Germline lookup yields CDR1 SGHRS and CDR2 YFSETQ. Trimming shortened V by 0 bases and J by 3 bases, and 13 bases separated the two germline ends. CDR3 sequence (DNA): TGCGCCAGCAGCTTGGGTGCGCCCTTGGGCTACGAGCAGTACTTC. Amino acid sequence: CASSLGAPLGYEQYF.

This clonotype was observed at least ten times. The chain couples TRBV4-2 to TRBJ2-6, with D perhaps matching TRBD1 (5 bases). The CDR3 runs to 15 residues. V was shortened by 1 base and J by 2 bases, with 6 bases between the two germline ends. Germline loops: CDR1 LGHNA, CDR2 YNFKEQ. The CDR3 is CASSQVRAGANVLTF. For the CDR3, the DNA is TGTGCCAGCAGCCAAGTCAGGGCTGGGGCCAACGTCCTGACTTTC.

The table lists this clonotype with many counts. This rearrangement joins TRBV6-5 to TRBJ1-6; 7 bases agree with TRBD1. Germline V gene data show CDR1 as MNHEY and CDR2 as SVGAGI. With 6 bases clipped from V and 6 bases from J, the junction kept 8 bases outside the gene matches. This CDR3 comprises 15 residues. The CDR3 protein is CASRPGTVLNSPLHF. The CDR3 nucleotides are TGTGCCAGCAGACCCGGGACAGTTCTTAATTCACCCCTCCACTTT.

The table lists this clonotype with many counts. V usage is TRBV3-1 and J usage is TRBJ2-7; D not resolved. Trimming stripped 1 base from V and 3 bases from J, with 10 bases between. CDR3 length: 14 amino acids. The V gene's germline CDR1 is LGHDT and CDR2 YNNKEL (reference sequence). This CDR3 reads CASSQGRLRYEQYF. CDR3 DNA: TGTGCCAGCAGCCAAGGACGGTTACGCTACGAGCAGTACTTC.

This clonotype was found a few times. The genes are TRBV9 and TRBJ2-5, with TRBD2 identical over 10 bases. Germline V lookup: CDR1 SGDLS, CDR2 YYNGEE. The ends lost 2 bases at V and 2 bases at J; junction bases unmatched: 3. The CDR3 length is 15 residues. This CDR3 is CASSVSGRSQETQYF. Written as DNA, the CDR3 is TGTGCCAGCAGCGTTAGCGGGAGGTCTCAAGAGACCCAGTACTTC.

This clonotype was picked up many times. V and J are TRBV7-9 and TRBJ1-4, with D maybe TRBD1 (5 bases). V was shortened by 5 bases and J by 5 bases, with 15 bases between the two germline ends. Germline V lookup: CDR1 SEHNR, CDR2 FQNEAQ (reference sequence). The CDR3 loop spans 15 amino acids. The CDR3 bases are TGTGCCAGCAGCCAAAGTGACAGTGAAAATGAAAAACTGTTTTTT. It codes for CASSQSDSENEKLFF. The whole variable domain, remainder taken from reference TRBV7-9 and TRBJ1-4, is DTGVSQNPRHKITKRGQNVTFRCDPISEHNRLYWYRQTLGQGPEFLTYFQNEAQLEKSRLLSDRFSAERPKGSFSTLEIQRTEQGDSAMYLCASSQSDSENEKLFFGSGTQLSVL.

This clonotype was seen only a few times. The rearrangement joins TRBV29-1 to TRBJ2-7; D possibly matches TRBD1 or TRBD2 (5 bases each). Germline V gene data show CDR1 as SQVTM and CDR2 as ANQGSEA. The CDR3 runs to 14 residues. Deletions cut 5 bases from V and 0 bases from J, with 14 bases between. CDR3 residues: CSVSTGTFSYEQYF. CDR3 coding DNA: TGCAGCGTTTCGACCGGGACCTTCTCCTACGAGCAGTACTTC.

This clonotype has more than one count but fewer than ten. V usage is TRBV12-3 or TRBV12-4 and J usage is TRBJ1-5; D is uncertain. The ends were cut back, 5 bases at V and 6 bases at J, with 8 bases in the middle. The CDR3 runs 12 residues. The CDR3 loop reads CASSIVSQPQHF. The CDR3 DNA reads TGTGCCAGCAGTATTGTTAGTCAGCCCCAGCATTTT.

This clonotype has ten or more counts. CDR3 bases: TGTGCCAGCAGTTTCGACAGGGGACGCGAGACCCAGTACTTC. Residues: CASSFDRGRETQYF. The chain has TRBV12-3 or TRBV12-4 and TRBJ2-5; 8 bases fit TRBD1. The CDR3 length is 14 residues. V lost 3 bases to trimming and J lost 5 bases; unmatched junction nucleotides: 5.

This clonotype was counted at least ten times. The chain links TRBV12-3 or TRBV12-4 to TRBJ2-3; 10 bases agree with TRBD2. This CDR3 region has 16 residues. V dropped 6 bases and J dropped 0; count of bases not matched to a gene: 6. DNA for the CDR3: TGTGCCAGCAGCCCGGGACTAGCGTTTAGCACAGATACGCAGTATTTT. Its protein product is CASSPGLAFSTDTQYF.

This clonotype has at least ten counts. This chain links TRBV27 with TRBJ2-2; maybe TRBD2 (6 bases). Between the trimmed V and J ends, which lost 3 bases and 4 bases, there was a span of 27 bases. There are 20 residues in the CDR3. CDR1 MNHEY and CDR2 SMNVEV come from the germline V gene (reference sequence). The CDR3 is CASSFLPNTGRAGITGELFF. The CDR3 DNA reads as TGTGCCAGCAGTTTCCTCCCGAACACCGGGCGAGCGGGCATCACCGGGGAGCTGTTTTTT.

In its sample, this clonotype was seen many times. CDR3 nucleotide sequence: TGTGCCAGCAGCCCTAGACAGGGGGCCTCCTACGAGCAGTACTTC. Translated, it gives CASSPRQGASYEQYF. This chain links TRBV7-9 with TRBJ2-7, with 10 bases that match TRBD1. Germline lookup yields CDR1 SEHNR and CDR2 FQNEAQ (reference sequence). The CDR3 is 15 residues long. V gave up 5 bases and J gave up 0 bases; unmatched junction bases: 4.

In its sample, this clonotype was seen many times. The genes are TRBV20-1 and TRBJ2-3; 8 bases line up with TRBD2. This CDR3 is 14 amino acids long. With V trimmed by 5 bases and J by 1 base, 5 bases remained unmatched. From germline, CDR1 is DFQATT and CDR2 SNEGSKA (reference sequence). DNA of the CDR3: TGCAGTGCTTTACGGGGGGGCGGCACAGATACGCAGTATTTT. Protein: CSALRGGGTDTQYF.

The table lists this clonotype with a few counts. The rearrangement links TRBV20-1 to TRBJ2-7; the match to TRBD2 covers 10 bases. CDR1 and CDR2 (germline): DFQATT, SNEGSKA (reference sequence). The CDR3 is 15 residues long. V was pared by 6 bases and J by 4 bases, with 12 bases of the junction left unmatched. The CDR3 DNA sequence: TGCAGTGCGTATATTCCTAGCGGGGGCTTGTACGAGCAGTACTTC. It encodes CSAYIPSGGLYEQYF.

This clonotype was seen at least ten times. V is TRBV3-1 and J is TRBJ2-7; D possibly corresponds to TRBD1 (6 bases). Germline values: CDR1 LGHDT, CDR2 YNNKEL (reference sequence). With 4 bases removed from V and 4 bases from J, the gap between germline ends came to 20 bases. CDR3 size: 16 residues. In nucleotides, the CDR3 is TGTGCCAGCAGCCCCGGGGACATCGCGTATGGGTACGAGCAGTACTTC. Translation: CASSPGDIAYGYEQYF.

This clonotype was observed at least ten times. J is TRBJ1-1 and V is TRBV6-6; no firm D call. V dropped 2 bases and J dropped 5 bases, with 6 bases sitting between them. The V gene's germline CDR1 is MNHNY and CDR2 SVGAGI (reference sequence). This CDR3 spans 12 amino acids. CDR3 protein: CASSYRRTEAFF. The CDR3, as DNA: TGTGCCAGCAGTTACAGGCGGACTGAAGCTTTCTTT.

V usage is TRBV5-5 and J usage is TRBJ2-7, with a possible D match to TRBD2 (6 bases). From germline, CDR1 is SGHKS and CDR2 YYEKEE (reference sequence). The V end was cut by 4 bases, the J end by 0 bases, with 14 bases between. The CDR3 runs 15 residues. CDR3 region: CASSPDPGVSYEQYF. The CDR3 DNA follows: TGTGCCAGCAGCCCTGACCCGGGGGTCTCCTACGAGCAGTACTTC.

This clonotype was detected ten times or more. The chain joins TRBV20-1 to TRBJ1-6, with unresolved D. Trimming took 3 bases from V and 1 from J, leaving 10 bases between them. CDR1 is DFQATT, CDR2 SNEGSKA, per germline (reference sequence). The CDR3 spans 15 residues. As DNA, the CDR3 is TGCAGTGCTAGGGTTGCGGTGTCCTATAATTCACCCCTCCACTTT. Its translation: CSARVAVSYNSPLHF.

Ten or more counts support this clonotype. V gene TRBV6-5 combines with J gene TRBJ2-3; D might be TRBD1 (6 bases). The CDR3 loop spans 18 amino acids. CDR1 is MNHEY, CDR2 SVGAGI, per germline. Between the trimmed V and J ends, which lost 6 bases and 1 base, there was a span of 23 bases. Written as DNA, the CDR3 is TGTGCCAGCAGACCAAACAGGGACCTCTGGTTGCGCACAGATACGCAGTATTTT. Its translation: CASRPNRDLWLRTDTQYF.